Here is one T cell receptor (beta chain) with its context. This entry belongs to a study of T cell responses to AZD1222 COVID-19 vaccine. The germline gives CDR1 SNHLY, CDR2 FYNNEI. The CDR3 sequence is 14 residues long. V was pared by 4 bases and J by 10 bases, with 19 bases between. Profiling relied on immunoSEQ multiplex PCR, and the TCRdb table lists in-frame clones only, not all of them. The sample records 130,000 or so clones, about 90% being singletons. The sequencing used peripheral blood, collected 28 days after the second dose of the MenACWY control vaccine. The receptor was derived from an adult who received the MenACWY meningococcal vaccine as a control. The chain has TRBV2 and TRBJ1-2; D unclear. The CDR3 region is CASSGGYLPDFYTF. The DNA of the CDR3 is TGTGCCAGCAGTGGAGGGTACTTACCCGATTTCTACACCTTC.